These 27 T cell receptor beta chains came from one sample sequenced in a study of blood T cell repertoires in COVID-19. TCRdb keeps only in-frame clones here, not all; method: immunoSEQ multiplex PCR. This table has 250,000 to 300,000 clones, approximately 91% appearing once. What was sequenced was PBMCs or T cells enriched from blood (not recorded which). Source of these receptors: a woman between 40 and 55 years old with acute COVID-19.

V gene TRBV9 combines with J gene TRBJ2-1; 7 nucleotides match TRBD1. With V trimmed by 4 bases and J by 2 bases, 9 bases remained unmatched. The CDR3 sequence is 16 residues long. Looked up from germline, CDR1 is SGDLS and CDR2 is YYNGEE. The DNA of the CDR3 is TGTGCCAGCAGCCTTGTACGGGACAGCCCCTACAATGAGCAGTTCTTC. Translating it yields CASSLVRDSPYNEQFF.

V gene TRBV19 combines with J gene TRBJ1-2; TRBD1 agrees at 9 bases. J was trimmed by 6 bases and V by 4 bases; bases with no gene match: 12. Germline V gene sequence: CDR1 LNHDA, CDR2 SQIVND (reference sequence). This CDR3 contains 16 residues. The CDR3: CASSTRRTGVGDGYTF. The CDR3 DNA follows: TGTGCCAGTAGTACCCGCCGGACAGGGGTTGGGGATGGCTACACCTTC.

The V call is TRBV19, the J call TRBJ1-4; D possibly corresponds to TRBD1 (5 bases). Per the germline V gene, CDR1 is LNHDA and CDR2 is SQIVND (reference sequence). V was trimmed by 3 bases and J by 3 bases, leaving 11 bases between them. The CDR3 contains 15 residues. The CDR3: CASSIVGVPNEKLFF. For the CDR3, the DNA is TGTGCCAGTAGTATCGTAGGGGTGCCTAATGAAAAACTGTTTTTT.

The V gene is TRBV6-6, the J gene TRBJ2-7; 9 bases match TRBD1. Germline V gene data show CDR1 as MNHNY and CDR2 as SVGAGI (reference sequence). J was trimmed by 1 base and V by 6 bases; bases with no gene match: 7. The CDR3 length is 15 residues. The DNA of the CDR3 is TGTGCCAGCAGGAGGGACAGGGAGTTTTCCTACGAGCAGTACTTC. Translation: CASRRDREFSYEQYF.

CDR3 amino acids: CASTPRQGANIQYF. DNA of the CDR3: TGTGCCAGCACCCCCAGACAGGGGGCGAACATTCAGTACTTC. The chain carries TRBV6-5 and TRBJ2-4; 10 bases agree with TRBD1. Germline CDR1 reads MNHEY; CDR2 reads SVGAGI. V gave up 7 bases and J gave up 7 bases; unmatched junction bases: 7. The CDR3 is 14 residues long.

The V call is TRBV5-1, the J call TRBJ2-1, with 11 bases identical to TRBD1. Germline CDR1 and CDR2: SGHRS and YFSETQ. The CDR3 runs to 14 residues. The J segment lost 8 bases and the V segment lost 3 bases, leaving 4 bases of the junction unmatched. The CDR3 coding sequence is TGCGCCAGCAGCTATGGACAGGGGGCACATGAGCAGTTCTTC. It yields the protein CASSYGQGAHEQFF.

The chain carries TRBV5-6 and TRBJ2-2; possibly TRBD1 for D (7 bases). The CDR3 consists of 16 residues. The germline V gene has CDR1 SGHDT and CDR2 YYEEEE. Trimming shortened V by 4 bases and J by 7 bases, and 20 bases separated the two germline ends. The CDR3 here is CASSPPGDSRFGELFF. Here the CDR3 DNA reads TGTGCCAGCAGCCCTCCGGGGGACAGTCGATTCGGGGAGCTGTTTTTT.

The chain joins TRBV30 to TRBJ1-5, with unresolved D. The V gene lost 4 bases and the J gene lost 1 base, with 14 bases spanning the gap. CDR3 length: 15 amino acids. Per germline, CDR1 GTSNPN and CDR2 SVGIG (reference sequence). CDR3 amino acids: CAWTYPGKSNQPQHF. CDR3 nucleotide sequence: TGTGCCTGGACCTACCCGGGAAAAAGCAATCAGCCCCAGCATTTT. The full variable domain, its missing parts supplied by reference TRBV30 and TRBJ1-5, is SQTIHQWPATLVQPVGSPLSLECTVEGTSNPNLYWYRQAAGRGLQLLFYSVGIGQISSEVPQNLSASRPQDRQFILSSKKLLLSDSGFYLCAWTYPGKSNQPQHFGDGTRLSIL.

The chain combines TRBV3-1 (or the pseudogene TRBV3-2) with TRBJ2-3; 8 bases are a match to TRBD2. The CDR3 consists of 16 residues. Losses at the gene ends were 0 bases for V and 1 base for J; bases not matched to a gene: 3. Per the germline V gene, CDR1 is LGHDT and CDR2 is YNNKEL (reference sequence). CDR3 sequence (DNA): TGTGCCAGCAGCCAAGACCAGCGGGGGCGCACAGATACGCAGTATTTT. Protein sequence: CASSQDQRGRTDTQYF.

This clone has a single count. J is TRBJ2-1 and V is TRBV9, with D perhaps matching TRBD2 (7 bases). This CDR3 region has 14 residues. CDR1 is SGDLS and CDR2 is YYNGEE in the germline V gene. V was shortened by 9 bases and J by 0 bases, with 13 bases between the two germline ends. CDR3 nucleotide sequence: TGTGCCACCAAGGGGGGGAGCTCCTACAATGAGCAGTTCTTC. Translation: CATKGGSSYNEQFF.

J is TRBJ1-3 and V is TRBV5-1; 7 bases agree with TRBD1. Per germline, CDR1 SGHRS and CDR2 YFSETQ. This CDR3 is 13 amino acids long. Trimming removed 3 bases from V and 7 bases from J; junction bases left unmatched: 4. The DNA for the CDR3 is TGCGCCAGCAGCTCACGACAGGGCAACACCATATATTTT. The encoded protein is CASSSRQGNTIYF.

V and J are TRBV3-1 (or the pseudogene TRBV3-2) and TRBJ1-4; no clear D. CDR3 size: 14 residues. Germline loops: CDR1 LGHDT, CDR2 YNNKEL (reference sequence). Trimming stripped 5 bases from V and 5 bases from J, with 12 bases between. The CDR3 coding sequence is TGTGCCAGCAGCAGACGGGAGGGCAATGAAAAACTGTTTTTT. This gives the protein CASSRREGNEKLFF.

V and J are TRBV9 and TRBJ1-2; TRBD1 is a possible D gene (6 bases). Looked up from germline, CDR1 is SGDLS and CDR2 is YYNGEE. The ends were cut back, 4 bases at V and 8 bases at J, with 21 bases in the middle. The CDR3 sequence is 15 residues long. Here the CDR3 reads CASSFPLTGLRGYTF. In nucleotides, the CDR3 is TGTGCCAGCAGCTTTCCACTGACAGGATTGAGAGGCTACACCTTC.

The rearrangement uses TRBV6-5 and TRBJ2-2; no firm D call. Trimming left V 4 bases short and J 0 bases short, with 3 bases between. CDR1 is MNHEY, CDR2 SVGAGI, per germline. The CDR3 sequence is 13 residues long. CDR3 protein: CASSLANTGELFF. CDR3 nucleotides: TGTGCCAGCAGTTTAGCGAACACCGGGGAGCTGTTTTTT.

The chain employs TRBV5-1 and TRBJ1-5; no definite D call. The length of the CDR3 is 12 residues. V lost 9 bases and J 1 base, leaving 8 bases between the germline ends. The germline gives CDR1 SGHRS, CDR2 YFSETQ. The CDR3 bases are TGCGCCACCCAGGAAAGCAATCAGCCCCAGCATTTT. Protein sequence: CATQESNQPQHF.

The sample holds one count of this clone. The genes are TRBV28 and TRBJ1-5; tentatively, D is TRBD1 (6 bases). The germline V and J ends were trimmed by 8 bases and 0 bases, with 14 bases remaining between them. Per germline, CDR1 MDHEN and CDR2 SYDVKM. There are 15 residues in the CDR3. CDR3: CASQGQGYSNQPQHF. The CDR3 DNA reads TGTGCCAGCCAAGGTCAGGGGTATAGCAATCAGCCCCAGCATTTT.

The chain recombines TRBV7-2 with TRBJ2-7; 9 bases align to TRBD1. CDR3 length: 15 residues. The ends lost 6 bases at V and 1 base at J; junction bases unmatched: 7. Germline loops: CDR1 SGHTA, CDR2 FQGNSA. CDR3 nucleotides: TGTGCCAGCAGTCGGGGGACAGGGTTATCCTACGAGCAGTACTTC. Protein sequence: CASSRGTGLSYEQYF.

This chain connects TRBV5-8 to TRBJ1-1; D is perhaps TRBD1 (5 bases). The germline V gene has CDR1 SGHTS and CDR2 YDEGEE. CDR3 length: 16 residues. The V end lost 5 bases, the J end lost 2 bases, and 19 bases lay between the germline ends. In DNA, the CDR3 is TGTGCCAGCAGGGTTGGGGCGTGGGTGCGTAACACTGAAGCTTTCTTT. Translation: CASRVGAWVRNTEAFF.

V usage is TRBV5-4 and J usage is TRBJ2-7; weak D call: TRBD2 (6 bases). V dropped 0 bases and J dropped 3 bases, with 16 bases sitting between them. The CDR3 runs to 16 residues. The germline gives CDR1 SGHNT, CDR2 YYREEE (reference sequence). CDR3 amino acids: CASSLGGGTGLYEQYF. DNA for the CDR3: TGTGCCAGCAGCTTGGGAGGTGGGACTGGTCTCTACGAGCAGTACTTC.

V usage is TRBV7-2 and J usage is TRBJ1-4, with D possibly TRBD1 on 6 matching bases. The CDR3 has 15 residues. Germline loops: CDR1 SGHTA, CDR2 FQGNSA. V was shortened by 2 bases and J by 7 bases, with 14 bases between the two germline ends. CDR3 sequence (DNA): TGTGCCAGCAGCTTATCGGGAACAGGGTTTGAAAAACTGTTTTTT. It translates to CASSLSGTGFEKLFF.

The sample holds one count of this clone. The rearrangement links TRBV9 to TRBJ2-1, with 7 bases matching TRBD2. CDR1 SGDLS and CDR2 YYNGEE come from the germline V gene. V was pared by 1 base and J by 7 bases, with 11 bases of the junction left unmatched. The CDR3 has 16 residues. CDR3 sequence (DNA): TGTGCCAGCAGCGTACTAGCGGCCACGCGAGGAAATGAGCAGTTCTTC. Its translation: CASSVLAATRGNEQFF.

The chain is built from TRBV19 and TRBJ2-3; 7 bases agree with TRBD1. This CDR3 is built from 15 residues. V trimming: 3 bases; J trimming: 3 bases; junction bases outside the gene matches: 6. CDR1 and CDR2 (germline): LNHDA, SQIVND (reference sequence). CDR3 region: CASSMVQGQTDTQYF. In nucleotides, the CDR3 is TGTGCCAGTAGTATGGTACAGGGGCAAACAGATACGCAGTATTTT.

The V gene is TRBV25-1, the J gene TRBJ2-7; a weak D match, TRBD1 (7 bases). Germline assignment: CDR1 MGHDK and CDR2 SYGVNS. This CDR3 is built from 14 residues. V was trimmed by 5 bases and J by 6 bases, leaving 17 bases between them. As DNA, the CDR3 is TGTGCCAGCAGTCGTCAGGGGGGACGGGGCGAGCAGTACTTC. It translates to CASSRQGGRGEQYF.

This chain connects TRBV2 to TRBJ2-2; D not certain. Deletions cut 6 bases from V and 6 bases from J, with 14 bases between. CDR1 is SNHLY, CDR2 FYNNEI, per germline. This CDR3 comprises 14 residues. The CDR3: CASRRSDTAGELFF. The DNA of the CDR3 is TGTGCCAGCAGACGCTCTGACACTGCCGGGGAGCTGTTTTTT.

This chain joins TRBV27 and TRBJ1-2, with TRBD1 matching over 7 bases. V lost 5 bases to trimming and J lost 7 bases; unmatched junction nucleotides: 10. Germline-derived CDR1 and CDR2 are MNHEY and SMNVEV (reference sequence). The CDR3 sequence is 14 residues long. The CDR3 reads CASSQSAGTVGYTF. CDR3 coding DNA: TGTGCCAGCAGTCAAAGTGCCGGGACAGTTGGCTACACCTTC.

The chain combines TRBV6-2 or TRBV6-3 with TRBJ2-5; D gene ambiguous. The CDR3 runs 15 residues. Germline values: CDR1 MNHEY, CDR2 SVGEGT. Between the trimmed V and J ends, which lost 2 bases and 2 bases, there was a span of 12 bases. The chain's CDR3 is CASSYPLRIQETQYF. DNA for the CDR3: TGTGCCAGCAGTTACCCCCTGCGGATACAAGAGACCCAGTACTTC.

This clone was observed once. The V gene is TRBV3-1 (or the pseudogene TRBV3-2), the J gene TRBJ1-4; perhaps TRBD1 as D (6 bases). Trimming left V 2 bases short and J 8 bases short, with 21 bases between. Germline assignment: CDR1 LGHDT and CDR2 YNNKEL (reference sequence). This CDR3 region has 17 residues. In nucleotides, the CDR3 is TGTGCCAGCAGCCAATTCCGCTCAACAGGGTTAAAGGAAAAACTGTTTTTT. As protein: CASSQFRSTGLKEKLFF.